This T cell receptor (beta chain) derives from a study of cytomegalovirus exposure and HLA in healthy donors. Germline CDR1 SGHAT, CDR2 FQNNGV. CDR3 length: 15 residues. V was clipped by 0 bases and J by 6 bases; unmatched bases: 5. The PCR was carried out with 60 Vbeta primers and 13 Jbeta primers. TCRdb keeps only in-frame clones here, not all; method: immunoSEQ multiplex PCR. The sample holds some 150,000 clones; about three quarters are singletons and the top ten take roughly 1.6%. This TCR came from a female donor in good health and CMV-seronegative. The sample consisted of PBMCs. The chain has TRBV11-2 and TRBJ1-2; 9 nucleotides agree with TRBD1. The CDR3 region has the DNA TGTGCCAGCAGCTTAGACCCGGGGACAGGGAATGGCTACACCTTC. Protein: CASSLDPGTGNGYTF.